These 22 T cell receptor beta chains came from one sample sequenced in a study of T cell responses to AZD1222 COVID-19 vaccine. TCRdb keeps only in-frame clones here, not all; method: immunoSEQ multiplex PCR. Among 90,000 to 120,000 clones listed, about 89% were seen once. Material: peripheral blood, obtained on day 0 of AZD1222 vaccination. All receptors come from an adult in good health.

The chain recombines TRBV28 with TRBJ2-7; TRBD2 agrees at 9 bases. The CDR3 covers 15 residues. CDR1 and CDR2 from the germline V gene are MDHEN and SYDVKM. J lost 0 bases, V lost 5 bases, and 5 bases had no gene match. The CDR3 reads CASSTLSGGSYEQYF. As DNA, the CDR3 is TGTGCCAGCAGTACCCTTAGCGGGGGCTCCTACGAGCAGTACTTC.

CDR3 coding DNA: TGTGCCATTCCGGGACAGGACACTCTACTGGCTTCTCAGCCCCAGCATTTT. This gives the protein CAIPGQDTLLASQPQHF. This chain connects TRBV19 to TRBJ1-5, with 8 bases identical to TRBD1. V lost 10 bases, J lost 6 bases, and 20 bases stayed unmatched. The germline V gene encodes CDR1 LNHDA and CDR2 SQIVND (reference sequence). The CDR3 totals 17 residues. The whole variable domain, filled in from reference TRBV19 and TRBJ1-5, reads DGGITQSPKYLFRKEGQNVTLSCEQNLNHDAMYWYRQDPGQGLRLIYYSQIVNDFQKGDIAEGYSVSREKKESFPLTVTSAQKNPTAFYLCAIPGQDTLLASQPQHFGDGTRLSIL.

This clone came up once. This chain uses TRBV6-6 with TRBJ1-1; TRBD1 is a possible D gene (5 bases). The V gene's germline CDR1 is MNHNY and CDR2 SVGAGI (reference sequence). CDR3 length equals 14 residues. V was clipped by 4 bases and J by 1 base, with 10 bases between them. This CDR3 reads CASSFLQGNTEAFF. CDR3 bases: TGTGCCAGCAGTTTCTTGCAGGGGAACACTGAAGCTTTCTTT.

J is TRBJ1-2 and V is TRBV6-5; weak D call: TRBD1 (5 bases). Per germline, CDR1 MNHEY and CDR2 SVGAGI. There are 15 residues in the CDR3. V was pared by 0 bases and J by 4 bases, with 12 bases between. The CDR3 region is CASSYSRDGPYGYTF. Written as DNA, the CDR3 is TGTGCCAGCAGTTACTCGAGGGACGGACCCTATGGCTACACCTTC.

The chain uses TRBV6-5 and TRBJ2-2, with D possibly being TRBD2 (6 bases). This CDR3 comprises 16 residues. CDR1 and CDR2 (germline): MNHEY, SVGAGI. V lost 2 bases and J lost 1, with 11 bases in between. DNA for the CDR3: TGTGCCAGCAGTTACGCCGGACTAAGGAACACCGGGGAGCTGTTTTTT. This gives the protein CASSYAGLRNTGELFF.

The CDR3 DNA follows: TGTGCCAGCAGCGTAGGGTGGGACAGGGATACGCAGTATTTT. It yields the protein CASSVGWDRDTQYF. The chain couples TRBV9 to TRBJ2-3, with 8 bases lining up with TRBD1. Germline V CDR1 and CDR2: SGDLS, YYNGEE. This CDR3 comprises 14 residues. Trimming removed 0 bases from V and 6 bases from J; junction bases left unmatched: 3.

This chain uses TRBV5-6 with TRBJ2-5; 9 positions match TRBD2. This CDR3 contains 17 residues. The V gene end was trimmed by 0 bases and the J gene end by 1 base; junction bases not matched to a gene: 7. The V gene's germline CDR1 is SGHDT and CDR2 YYEEEE. CDR3 bases: TGTGCCAGCAGCTTGGTAGGGCTAGCGGGGCCCCAAGAGACCCAGTACTTC. This encodes CASSLVGLAGPQETQYF.

This chain joins TRBV6-1 and TRBJ1-2; 7 bases fit TRBD1. From germline, CDR1 is MNHNS and CDR2 SASEGT. CDR3 length: 16 amino acids. Trimming took 0 bases from V and 5 from J; bases not matched to a gene: 9. The CDR3 sequence is CASSEALGGRGYGYTF. CDR3 nucleotide sequence: TGTGCCAGCAGTGAAGCGCTGGGCGGCAGGGGGTATGGCTACACCTTC.

This rearrangement joins TRBV10-1 to TRBJ2-3; D ambiguous. V lost 2 bases and J 2 bases, leaving 8 bases between the germline ends. The CDR3 has 14 amino acids. Germline V gives CDR1 WNHNN, CDR2 SYGVQD (reference sequence). CDR3 bases: TGCGCCAGCAGTGAGCCCCCGAACACAGATACGCAGTATTTT. This gives the protein CASSEPPNTDTQYF.

This chain links TRBV27 with TRBJ1-3; 9 positions match TRBD1. Per the germline V gene, CDR1 is MNHEY and CDR2 is SMNVEV (reference sequence). The V gene end was trimmed by 2 bases and the J gene end by 4 bases; junction bases not matched to a gene: 3. CDR3 length: 15 residues. CDR3 region: CASSLNRGPGNTIYF. The CDR3 DNA follows: TGTGCCAGCAGTTTAAACAGGGGGCCGGGAAACACCATATATTTT.

The rearrangement uses TRBV3-1 (or the pseudogene TRBV3-2) and TRBJ1-2; 7 positions agree with TRBD1. The CDR3 covers 13 residues. The V gene end was trimmed by 3 bases and the J gene end by 2 bases; junction bases not matched to a gene: 0. CDR1 and CDR2 (germline): LGHDT, YNNKEL (reference sequence). The CDR3 sequence is CASSQDRNYGYTF. The CDR3, as DNA: TGTGCCAGCAGCCAGGACAGGAACTATGGCTACACCTTC.

The J gene is TRBJ1-4, the V gene TRBV3-1 (or the pseudogene TRBV3-2); possibly TRBD1 for D (6 bases). The CDR3 has 13 amino acids. Trimming took off 4 bases at V and 6 bases at J, with 9 bases between the two ends. CDR1 LGHDT and CDR2 YNNKEL come from the germline V gene (reference sequence). The CDR3 region has the DNA TGTGCCAGCAGCCGAGGGGGGGATGAAAAACTGTTTTTT. As protein: CASSRGGDEKLFF.

V usage is TRBV15 and J usage is TRBJ2-1; 13 positions match TRBD2. The CDR3 is 20 amino acids. CDR1 LNHNV and CDR2 YYDKDF come from the germline V gene (reference sequence). V dropped 3 bases and J dropped 4; count of bases not matched to a gene: 15. The CDR3, as DNA: TGTGCCACCAGCAGGCCCGGACTAGCGGGAGTAACGGACGCTTACAATGAGCAGTTCTTC. Its protein is CATSRPGLAGVTDAYNEQFF.

The rearrangement joins TRBV2 to TRBJ1-1; no reliable D call. The CDR3 is 12 residues long. V shed 4 bases and J shed 10 bases, with 13 bases lying between them. Per the germline V gene, CDR1 is SNHLY and CDR2 is FYNNEI. CDR3 DNA: TGTGCCAGCAGTGTAGGAGTTGAGGTAGCTTTCTTT. As protein: CASSVGVEVAFF.

The V call is TRBV19, the J call TRBJ1-1; maybe TRBD1 (6 bases). The CDR3 consists of 14 residues. The germline gives CDR1 LNHDA, CDR2 SQIVND (reference sequence). V lost 6 bases to trimming and J lost 6 bases, with 17 bases between them. DNA of the CDR3: TGTGCCAGTAGCAGCCCCGGCAGGGGCCCTGAAGCTTTCTTT. Translated: CASSSPGRGPEAFF.

This clone was seen a few times. This chain joins TRBV7-2 and TRBJ1-5; no clear D. Germline V gene lookup returns CDR1 SGHTA and CDR2 FQGNSA. CDR3 size: 14 residues. With 5 bases removed from V and 2 bases from J, the gap between germline ends came to 10 bases. In DNA, the CDR3 is TGTGCCAGCAGCCGTTTAGGTGGCAATCAGCCCCAGCATTTT. Translated: CASSRLGGNQPQHF.

The chain employs TRBV5-1 and TRBJ2-7, with a tentative D call TRBD1 (5 bases). Trimming shortened V by 2 bases and J by 0 bases, and 12 bases separated the two germline ends. The CDR3 sequence is 15 residues long. CDR1 and CDR2 from the germline V gene are SGHRS and YFSETQ. The DNA of the CDR3 is TGCGCCAGCAGCTTTGATACAGGCGGCTCCTACGAGCAGTACTTC. It translates to CASSFDTGGSYEQYF.

The gene calls are TRBV19 and TRBJ2-2; D is perhaps TRBD1 (5 bases). CDR3 length: 13 amino acids. The V gene lost 5 bases and the J gene lost 7 bases, with 11 bases spanning the gap. Germline CDR1 is LNHDA and CDR2 is SQIVND (reference sequence). CDR3: CASSLDIGGELFF. The CDR3 bases are TGTGCCAGTAGTTTGGACATTGGCGGGGAGCTGTTTTTT.

In this sample, this clone turned up once. The chain has TRBV7-3 and TRBJ2-3; 7 nucleotides line up with TRBD1. Unmatched junction bases numbered 8, after V lost 4 bases and J lost 1 base. Germline loops: CDR1 SGHTA, CDR2 FQGTGA. The CDR3 is made up of 16 amino acids. CDR3 DNA: TGTGCCAGCAGCTCACAGGGGTCCGGTGGCACAGATACGCAGTATTTT. Translation: CASSSQGSGGTDTQYF. Supplemented by reference TRBV7-3 and TRBJ2-3, the full variable domain reads GAGVSQTPSNKVTEKGKYVELRCDPISGHTALYWYRQSLGQGPEFLIYFQGTGAADDSGLPNDRFFAVRPEGSVSTLKIQRTERGDSAVYLCASSSQGSGGTDTQYFGPGTRLTVL.

The chain uses TRBV5-1 and TRBJ1-4, with TRBD1 identical over 10 bases. CDR1 and CDR2 (germline): SGHRS, YFSETQ. CDR3 length equals 15 residues. Trimming at V came to 4 bases and at J to 0 bases, leaving 0 bases not matched to a gene. The CDR3 DNA follows: TGCGCCAGCAGCGGACAGGGGGCAACTAATGAAAAACTGTTTTTT. Its translation: CASSGQGATNEKLFF.

The V and J genes are TRBV28 and TRBJ1-1; D uncertain. Trimming cost V 4 bases and J 11 bases, with 14 bases left between them. This CDR3 is built from 12 residues. Germline V lookup: CDR1 MDHEN, CDR2 SYDVKM. The CDR3 DNA follows: TGTGCCAGCAGTTCCAGACTGGAGCCGGCTTTCTTT. Translation: CASSSRLEPAFF. Full variable domain (rest looked up from reference TRBV28 and TRBJ1-1): DVKVTQSSRYLVKRTGEKVFLECVQDMDHENMFWYRQDPGLGLRLIYFSYDVKMKEKGDIPEGYSVSREKKERFSLILESASTNQTSMYLCASSSRLEPAFFGQGTRLTVV.

The chain recombines TRBV2 with TRBJ2-2; TRBD2 aligns across 13 bases. V gave up 3 bases and J gave up 2 bases; unmatched junction bases: 6. CDR1 and CDR2 (germline): SNHLY, FYNNEI. The length of the CDR3 is 18 residues. CDR3 sequence (DNA): TGTGCCAGCAGTGACGTGGGACTAGCGGGAACTAACACCGGGGAGCTGTTTTTT. The encoded protein is CASSDVGLAGTNTGELFF.